This T cell receptor beta chain was sequenced during a study of cytomegalovirus exposure and HLA in healthy donors. General study points: A later analysis reportedly identified an Asian-associated ancestry cluster as carrying fewer N-insertions than the approximately 620-donor mean.

As regards this clone: Its matching antigen is unknown.

The CDR3 consists of 16 residues. The V gene's germline CDR1 is MNHEY and CDR2 SVGAGI. The J segment lost 4 bases and the V segment lost 0 bases, leaving 4 bases of the junction unmatched. With 60 Vbeta and 13 Jbeta primers, the PCR was carried out. Generated by immunoSEQ multiplex PCR, the TCRdb table keeps only in-frame clones and is missing some. This table has 150,000 to 200,000 clones, 80% to 85% appearing once. Sequencing was carried out using PBMCs. The source of this sequence is a human donor in good health. The genes are TRBV6-5 and TRBJ2-5; 11 bases align to TRBD2. CDR3 sequence: CASSYSASGGIETQYF. In DNA form, the CDR3 reads TGTGCCAGCAGTTACTCGGCTAGCGGGGGGATAGAGACCCAGTACTTC.